These 14 T cell receptor beta chains share one sample of origin, sequenced in a study of blood T cell repertoires in COVID-19. TCRdb's copy holds only in-frame clones and misses some; the assay was immunoSEQ multiplex PCR. Among 200,000 to 250,000 clones listed, 75% to 90% were seen once. Source material: peripheral blood. All receptors come from a man in his thirties or forties with COVID-19, enrolled during active disease.

As to this clone: Other DNA sequences in this specimen translate into the identical CDR3. The chain links TRBV20-1 to TRBJ2-7, with 9 positions matching TRBD1. CDR3 length: 15 residues. Germline CDR1 DFQATT, CDR2 SNEGSKA (reference sequence). V lost 3 bases, J lost 2 bases, and 8 bases stayed unmatched. CDR3 sequence: CSASPGTGRTYEQYF. The CDR3, as DNA: TGCAGTGCTAGTCCGGGGACAGGGAGAACCTACGAGCAGTACTTC.

The rearrangement uses TRBV3-1 (or the pseudogene TRBV3-2) and TRBJ2-7; the match to TRBD2 covers 8 bases. J was trimmed by 6 bases and V by 0 bases; bases with no gene match: 10. The germline V gene has CDR1 LGHDT and CDR2 YNNKEL (reference sequence). The CDR3 sequence is 16 residues long. CDR3 DNA: TGTGCCAGCAGCCAAGAAGTACGAGCGGGAGAGGGCGAGCAGTACTTC. This encodes CASSQEVRAGEGEQYF.

CDR3 DNA sequence: TGCAGCGTTGAGTTTGGGACTATAGAAGAGACCCAGTACTTC. Amino acids: CSVEFGTIEETQYF. This chain uses TRBV29-1 with TRBJ2-5; 7 bases match TRBD2. Germline V gives CDR1 SQVTM, CDR2 ANQGSEA. This CDR3 spans 14 amino acids. V shed 3 bases, J shed 3 bases, and the junction held 7 bases outside the gene matches.

The genes are TRBV19 and TRBJ1-1; 8 bases align to TRBD1. The CDR3 contains 16 residues. Germline CDR1 is LNHDA and CDR2 is SQIVND (reference sequence). V lost 2 bases to trimming and J lost 4 bases; unmatched junction nucleotides: 9. The CDR3 sequence is CASSIPPTGEGTEAFF. The CDR3, as DNA: TGTGCCAGTAGTATACCCCCGACAGGGGAAGGCACTGAAGCTTTCTTT.

The chain carries TRBV6-2 or TRBV6-3 and TRBJ2-7; 8 bases map to TRBD1. The V gene end was trimmed by 6 bases and the J gene end by 7 bases; junction bases not matched to a gene: 8. This CDR3 region has 13 residues. The germline CDR1 and CDR2 sequences are MNHEY and SVGEGT. The CDR3 bases are TGTGCCAGCAGCCTCGGACAGGGAGCTGAGCAGTACTTC. Translation: CASSLGQGAEQYF.

The chain is built from TRBV6-5 and TRBJ2-7, with D maybe TRBD2 (5 bases). CDR3 length: 14 amino acids. The V gene lost 6 bases and the J gene lost 3 bases, with 15 bases spanning the gap. Germline V gene lookup returns CDR1 MNHEY and CDR2 SVGAGI. The CDR3 region is CASRKPGSLYEQYF. The DNA of the CDR3 is TGTGCCAGCAGGAAACCGGGATCCCTCTACGAGCAGTACTTC.

This clone came up once. The chain combines TRBV19 with TRBJ2-1, with 12 positions matching TRBD2. The CDR3 runs 16 residues. J was trimmed by 8 bases and V by 3 bases; bases with no gene match: 8. The germline gives CDR1 LNHDA, CDR2 SQIVND (reference sequence). The chain's CDR3 is CASSIGASGGAYEQFF. In DNA, the CDR3 is TGTGCCAGTAGTATCGGGGCTAGCGGGGGGGCCTATGAGCAGTTCTTC.

The V call is TRBV6-2 or TRBV6-3, the J call TRBJ1-2, with TRBD1 as a possible D gene (5 bases). Deletions cut 6 bases from V and 7 bases from J, with 15 bases between. CDR3 length: 13 residues. Looked up from germline, CDR1 is MNHEY and CDR2 is SVGEGT. CDR3 residues: CASSQGSSGGYTF. For the CDR3, the DNA is TGTGCCAGCAGCCAGGGATCAAGCGGTGGCTACACCTTC.

This clone was counted a few times. The chain has TRBV6-5 and TRBJ2-7; TRBD1 is a possible D gene (6 bases). Trimming shortened V by 4 bases and J by 1 base, and 14 bases separated the two germline ends. Germline V gene sequence: CDR1 MNHEY, CDR2 SVGAGI. This CDR3 region has 15 residues. CDR3 sequence reads: CASSFSVTGSYEQYF. The CDR3 DNA follows: TGTGCCAGCAGTTTTTCAGTGACAGGTTCCTACGAGCAGTACTTC.

The chain couples TRBV27 to TRBJ1-4, with 7 bases identical to TRBD1. The V gene's germline CDR1 is MNHEY and CDR2 SMNVEV (reference sequence). The CDR3 contains 14 residues. Unmatched junction bases numbered 9, after V lost 6 bases and J lost 8 bases. The CDR3 nucleotides read TGTGCCAGCAGGAGGACAGGCGAGAGGGAAAAACTGTTTTTT. This encodes CASRRTGEREKLFF. Full variable domain (remainder filled in from reference TRBV27 and TRBJ1-4): EAQVTQNPRYLITVTGKKLTVTCSQNMNHEYMSWYRQDPGLGLRQIYYSMNVEVTDKGDVPEGYKVSRKEKRNFPLILESPSPNQTSLYFCASRRTGEREKLFFGSGTQLSVL.

On this clone itself: Other DNA variants within this sample encode the same CDR3. J is TRBJ1-1 and V is TRBV6-2 or TRBV6-3, with D hard to call. The CDR3 has 12 residues. CDR1 is MNHEY and CDR2 is SVGEGT in the germline V gene. Trimming pared 2 bases from V and 8 bases from J, leaving 9 bases between. The CDR3 reads CASSYTRVEAFF. DNA of the CDR3: TGTGCCAGCAGTTACACTCGGGTGGAAGCTTTCTTT.

This clone was detected only once. CDR3 in amino acids: CASSEAGEGEQYF. CDR3 nucleotide sequence: TGTGCCAGCAGTGAGGCGGGAGAGGGGGAGCAGTACTTC. The chain links TRBV27 to TRBJ2-7; TRBD2 matches 7 bases. The V and J ends lost 5 bases and 7 bases, in that order; junction bases with no gene match: 8. The length of the CDR3 is 13 residues. In germline, CDR1 is MNHEY, CDR2 SMNVEV (reference sequence).

The chain has TRBV11-2 and TRBJ2-1; 8 nucleotides match TRBD2. This CDR3 region has 15 residues. CDR1 is SGHAT, CDR2 FQNNGV, per germline. The junction had 5 bases not matched to a gene; V was cut back by 5 bases and J by 2 bases. This CDR3 reads CASSLAGGTYNEQFF. In DNA form, the CDR3 reads TGTGCCAGCAGCCTCGCGGGAGGTACCTACAATGAGCAGTTCTTC.

The genes are TRBV6-5 and TRBJ2-1, with 9 bases matching TRBD1. CDR3 length: 14 residues. CDR1 is MNHEY and CDR2 is SVGAGI in the germline V gene. Germline trimming cut 5 bases from V and 7 bases from J; bases unmatched to any gene: 6. Written as DNA, the CDR3 is TGTGCCAGCAGTACCCGGACAGGGGAGAATGAGCAGTTCTTC. Translated: CASSTRTGENEQFF.